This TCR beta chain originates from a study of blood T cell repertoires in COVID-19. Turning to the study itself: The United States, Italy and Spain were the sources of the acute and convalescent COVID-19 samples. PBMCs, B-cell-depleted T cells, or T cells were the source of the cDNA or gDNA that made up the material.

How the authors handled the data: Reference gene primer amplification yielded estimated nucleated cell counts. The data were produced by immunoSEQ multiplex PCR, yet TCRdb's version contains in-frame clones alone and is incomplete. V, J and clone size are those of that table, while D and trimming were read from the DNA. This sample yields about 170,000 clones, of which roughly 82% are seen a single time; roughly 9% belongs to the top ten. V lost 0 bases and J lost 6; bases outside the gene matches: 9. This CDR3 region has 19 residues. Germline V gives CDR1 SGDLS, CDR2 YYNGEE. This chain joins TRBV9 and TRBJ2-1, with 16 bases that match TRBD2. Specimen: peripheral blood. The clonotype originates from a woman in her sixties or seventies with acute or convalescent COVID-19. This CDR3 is CASSVGGLAGGPNGNEQFF. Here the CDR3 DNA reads TGTGCCAGCAGCGTAGGGGGACTAGCGGGAGGGCCAAACGGCAATGAGCAGTTCTTC.